Following are 3 T cell receptor beta chains from one sample sequenced in a study of cytomegalovirus exposure and HLA in healthy donors. In the PCR, 60 Vbeta and 13 Jbeta primers were used. Clones were sequenced by immunoSEQ multiplex PCR, and TCRdb holds only the in-frame ones, with some missing. Of 150,000 to 250,000 clones listed, 82% are singletons. The material sequenced was PBMCs. The receptors derive from a boy aged 2 to 10 in good health and CMV-seronegative.

The chain is built from TRBV11-2 and TRBJ2-2; 11 bases agree with TRBD2. The CDR3 is made up of 17 amino acids. Trimming at V came to 4 bases and at J to 7 bases, leaving 11 bases not matched to a gene. CDR1 is SGHAT, CDR2 FQNNGV, per germline. The CDR3 nucleotides are TGTGCCAGCAGCTATTTTAGCGGGGGGGCGCTGGGCGGGGAGCTGTTTTTT. Its protein product is CASSYFSGGALGGELFF.

The gene calls are TRBV6-4 and TRBJ2-5; maybe TRBD2 (6 bases). Germline CDR1 reads MRHNA; CDR2 reads SNTAGT. CDR3 length equals 16 residues. V shed 2 bases and J shed 9 bases, with 22 bases lying between them. CDR3 sequence (DNA): TGTGCCAGCAGTGACCGGGAAGGATGGGCTAGCGTGGCCCAGTACTTC. It specifies CASSDREGWASVAQYF.

V gene TRBV28 combines with J gene TRBJ2-5, with TRBD1 matching 8 bases. Germline CDR1 is MDHEN and CDR2 is SYDVKM. CDR3 length: 14 residues. J gave up 4 bases and V 7 bases, and 8 bases lay outside the gene matches. CDR3 nucleotide sequence: TGTGCCAGCACCCCTCAGGACAGGGTAGAGACCCAGTACTTC. Its protein is CASTPQDRVETQYF.